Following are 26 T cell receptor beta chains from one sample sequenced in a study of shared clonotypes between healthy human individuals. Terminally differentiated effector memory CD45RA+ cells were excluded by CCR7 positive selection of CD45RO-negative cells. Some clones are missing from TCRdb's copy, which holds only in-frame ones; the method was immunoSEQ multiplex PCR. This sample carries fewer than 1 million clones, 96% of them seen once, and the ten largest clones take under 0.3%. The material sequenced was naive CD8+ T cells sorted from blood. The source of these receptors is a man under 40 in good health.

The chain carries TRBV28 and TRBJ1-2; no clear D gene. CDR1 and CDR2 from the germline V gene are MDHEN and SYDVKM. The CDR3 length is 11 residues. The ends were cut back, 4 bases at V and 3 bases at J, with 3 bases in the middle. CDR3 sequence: CASSSHYGYTF. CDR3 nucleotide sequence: TGTGCCAGCAGTTCCCACTATGGCTACACCTTC.

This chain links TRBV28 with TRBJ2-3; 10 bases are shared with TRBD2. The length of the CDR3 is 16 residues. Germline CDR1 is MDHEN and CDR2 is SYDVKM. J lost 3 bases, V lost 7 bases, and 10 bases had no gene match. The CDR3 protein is CASTGASGSRTDTQYF. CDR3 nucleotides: TGTGCCAGCACAGGGGCTAGCGGGAGTAGAACAGATACGCAGTATTTT.

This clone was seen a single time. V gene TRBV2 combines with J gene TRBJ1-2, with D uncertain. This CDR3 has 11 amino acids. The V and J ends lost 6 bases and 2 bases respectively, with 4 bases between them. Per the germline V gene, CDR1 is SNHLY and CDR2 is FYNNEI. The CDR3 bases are TGTGCCAGCAGGCAAAACTATGGCTACACCTTC. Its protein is CASRQNYGYTF.

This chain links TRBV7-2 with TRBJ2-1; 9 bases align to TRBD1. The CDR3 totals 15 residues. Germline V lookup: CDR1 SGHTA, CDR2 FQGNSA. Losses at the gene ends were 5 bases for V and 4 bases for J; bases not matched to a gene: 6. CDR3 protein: CASSTPGQGYNEQFF. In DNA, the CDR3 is TGTGCCAGCAGCACCCCGGGACAGGGATACAATGAGCAGTTCTTC.

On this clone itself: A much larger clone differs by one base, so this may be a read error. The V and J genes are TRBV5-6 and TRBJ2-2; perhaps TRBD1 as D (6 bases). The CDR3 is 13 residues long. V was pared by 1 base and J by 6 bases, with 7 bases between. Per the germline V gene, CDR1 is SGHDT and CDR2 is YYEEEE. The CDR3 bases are TGTGCCAGCAGCTTGACAGGGTCCGGGGAGCTGTTTTTT. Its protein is CASSLTGSGELFF. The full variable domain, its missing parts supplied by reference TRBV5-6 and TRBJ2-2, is DAGVTQSPTHLIKTRGQQVTLRCSPKSGHDTVSWYQQALGQGPQFIFQYYEEEERQRGNFPDRFSGHQFPNYSSELNVNALLLGDSALYLCASSLTGSGELFFGEGSRLTVL.

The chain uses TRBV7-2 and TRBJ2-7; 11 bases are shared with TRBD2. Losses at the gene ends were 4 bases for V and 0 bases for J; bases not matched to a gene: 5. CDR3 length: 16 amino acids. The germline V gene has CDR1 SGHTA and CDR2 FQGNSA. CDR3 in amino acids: CASSSATSGVSYEQYF. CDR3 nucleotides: TGTGCCAGCAGCTCCGCGACTAGCGGGGTCTCCTACGAGCAGTACTTC.

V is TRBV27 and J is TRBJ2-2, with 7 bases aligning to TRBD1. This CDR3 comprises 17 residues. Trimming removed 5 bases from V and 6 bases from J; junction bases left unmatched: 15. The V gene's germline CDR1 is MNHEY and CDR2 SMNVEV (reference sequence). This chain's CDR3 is CASSPLETGLKPGELFF. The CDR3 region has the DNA TGTGCCAGCAGTCCACTAGAGACAGGGTTAAAACCCGGGGAGCTGTTTTTT.

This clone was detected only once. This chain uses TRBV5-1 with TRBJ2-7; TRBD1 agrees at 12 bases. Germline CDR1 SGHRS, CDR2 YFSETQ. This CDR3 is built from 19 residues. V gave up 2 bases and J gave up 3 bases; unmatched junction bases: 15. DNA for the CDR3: TGCGCCAGCAGCTTTAACCGGGACAGGGGGCGGCGGGTAGACTACGAGCAGTACTTC. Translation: CASSFNRDRGRRVDYEQYF.

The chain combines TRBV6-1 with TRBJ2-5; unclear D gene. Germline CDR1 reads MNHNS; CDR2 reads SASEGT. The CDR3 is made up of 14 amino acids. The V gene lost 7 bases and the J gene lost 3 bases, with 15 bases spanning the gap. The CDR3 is CASTADWQEETQYF. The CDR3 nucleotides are TGTGCCAGCACCGCTGACTGGCAGGAAGAGACCCAGTACTTC.

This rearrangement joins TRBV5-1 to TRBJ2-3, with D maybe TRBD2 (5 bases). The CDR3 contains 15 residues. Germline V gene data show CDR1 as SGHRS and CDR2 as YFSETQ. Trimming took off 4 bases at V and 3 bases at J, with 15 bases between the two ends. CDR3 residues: CASSRREWRTDTQYF. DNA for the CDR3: TGCGCCAGCAGCCGTAGGGAGTGGAGAACAGATACGCAGTATTTT.

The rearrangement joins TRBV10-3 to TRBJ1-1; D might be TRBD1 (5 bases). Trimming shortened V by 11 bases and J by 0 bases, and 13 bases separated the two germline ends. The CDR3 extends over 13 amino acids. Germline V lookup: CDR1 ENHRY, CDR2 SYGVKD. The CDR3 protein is CAVGRALNTEAFF. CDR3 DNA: TGTGCCGTAGGCAGGGCCCTGAACACTGAAGCTTTCTTT.

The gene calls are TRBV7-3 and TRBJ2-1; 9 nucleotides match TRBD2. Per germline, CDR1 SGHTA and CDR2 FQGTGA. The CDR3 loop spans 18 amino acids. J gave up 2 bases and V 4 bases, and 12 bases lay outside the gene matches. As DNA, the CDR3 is TGTGCCAGCAGCTCCACCCCGACTAGCGGTTCTACCTACAATGAGCAGTTCTTC. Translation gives CASSSTPTSGSTYNEQFF.

The chain's CDR3 is CASSSPRRTHRIGYTF. CDR3 nucleotides: TGTGCCAGCAGTTCCCCCCGCCGGACACATCGAATAGGCTACACCTTC. J is TRBJ1-2 and V is TRBV28, with TRBD1 as a possible D gene (5 bases). Germline assignment: CDR1 MDHEN and CDR2 SYDVKM. This CDR3 spans 16 amino acids. With 4 bases removed from V and 8 bases from J, the gap between germline ends came to 23 bases.

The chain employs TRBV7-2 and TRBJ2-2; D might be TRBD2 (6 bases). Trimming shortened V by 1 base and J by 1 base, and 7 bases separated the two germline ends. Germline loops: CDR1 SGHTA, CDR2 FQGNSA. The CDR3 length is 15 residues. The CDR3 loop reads CASSLGSGNTGELFF. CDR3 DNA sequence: TGTGCCAGCAGCTTAGGTAGCGGGAACACCGGGGAGCTGTTTTTT. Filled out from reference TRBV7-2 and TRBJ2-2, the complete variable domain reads GAGVSQSPSNKVTEKGKDVELRCDPISGHTALYWYRQSLGQGLEFLIYFQGNSAPDKSGLPSDRFSAERTGGSVSTLTIQRTQQEDSAVYLCASSLGSGNTGELFFGEGSRLTVL.

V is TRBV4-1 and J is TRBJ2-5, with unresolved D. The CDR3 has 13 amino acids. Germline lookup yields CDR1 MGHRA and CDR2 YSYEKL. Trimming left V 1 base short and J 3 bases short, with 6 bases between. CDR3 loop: CASSQVYEETQYF. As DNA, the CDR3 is TGCGCCAGCAGCCAAGTATACGAAGAGACCCAGTACTTC.

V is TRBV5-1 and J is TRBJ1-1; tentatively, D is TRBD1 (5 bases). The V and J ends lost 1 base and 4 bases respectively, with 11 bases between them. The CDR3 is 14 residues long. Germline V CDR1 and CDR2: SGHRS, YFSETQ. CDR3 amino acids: CASSLNPGTTEAFF. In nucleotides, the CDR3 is TGCGCCAGCAGCTTGAACCCCGGGACCACTGAAGCTTTCTTT.

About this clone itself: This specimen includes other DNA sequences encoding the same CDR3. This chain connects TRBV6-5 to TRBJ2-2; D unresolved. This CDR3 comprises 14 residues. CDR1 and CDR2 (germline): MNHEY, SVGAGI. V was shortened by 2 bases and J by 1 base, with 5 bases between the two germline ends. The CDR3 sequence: CASSYGENTGELFF. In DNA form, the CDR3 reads TGTGCCAGCAGTTACGGGGAGAACACCGGGGAGCTGTTTTTT.

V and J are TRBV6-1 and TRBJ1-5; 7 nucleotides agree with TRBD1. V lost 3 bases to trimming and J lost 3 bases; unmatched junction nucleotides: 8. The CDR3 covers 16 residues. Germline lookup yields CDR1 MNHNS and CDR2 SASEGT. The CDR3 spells CASSDKDRRYNQPQHF. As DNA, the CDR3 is TGTGCCAGCAGTGATAAGGACAGGAGATACAATCAGCCCCAGCATTTT.

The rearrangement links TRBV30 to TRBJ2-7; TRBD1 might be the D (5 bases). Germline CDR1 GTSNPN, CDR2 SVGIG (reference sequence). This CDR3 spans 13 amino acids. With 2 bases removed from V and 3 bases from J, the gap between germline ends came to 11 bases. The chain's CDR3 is CAWSNVGVYEQYF. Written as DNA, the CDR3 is TGTGCCTGGAGTAATGTAGGGGTCTACGAGCAGTACTTC.

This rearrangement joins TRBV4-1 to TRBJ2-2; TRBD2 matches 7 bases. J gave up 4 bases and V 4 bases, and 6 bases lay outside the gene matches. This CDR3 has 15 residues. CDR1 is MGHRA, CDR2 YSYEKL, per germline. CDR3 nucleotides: TGCGCCAGCAGCCCCAGCGGGACGACCACCGGGGAGCTGTTTTTT. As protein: CASSPSGTTTGELFF.

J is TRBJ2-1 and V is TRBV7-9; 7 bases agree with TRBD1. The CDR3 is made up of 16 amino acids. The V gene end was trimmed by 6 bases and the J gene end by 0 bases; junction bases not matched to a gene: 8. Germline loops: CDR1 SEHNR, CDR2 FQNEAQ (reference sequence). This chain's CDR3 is CASRQNRGRSYNEQFF. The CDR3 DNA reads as TGTGCCAGCAGACAGAACAGGGGACGCTCCTACAATGAGCAGTTCTTC.

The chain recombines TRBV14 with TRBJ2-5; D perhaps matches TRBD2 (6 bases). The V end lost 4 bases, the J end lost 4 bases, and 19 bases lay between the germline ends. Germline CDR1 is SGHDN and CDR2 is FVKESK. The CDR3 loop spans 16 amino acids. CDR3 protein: CASSRLNRGFGETQYF. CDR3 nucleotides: TGTGCCAGCAGCCGTCTAAATCGGGGGTTTGGAGAGACCCAGTACTTC. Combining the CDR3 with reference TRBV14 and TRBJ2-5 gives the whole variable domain EAGVTQFPSHSVIEKGQTVTLRCDPISGHDNLYWYRRVMGKEIKFLLHFVKESKQDESGMPNNRFLAERTGGTYSTLKVQPAELEDSGVYFCASSRLNRGFGETQYFGPGTRLLVL.

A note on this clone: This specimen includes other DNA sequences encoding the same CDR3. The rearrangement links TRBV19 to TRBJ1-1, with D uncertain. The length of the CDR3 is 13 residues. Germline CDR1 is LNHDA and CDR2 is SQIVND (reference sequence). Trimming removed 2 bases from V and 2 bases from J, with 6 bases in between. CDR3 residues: CASSITENTEAFF. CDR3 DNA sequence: TGTGCCAGTAGTATAACAGAAAACACTGAAGCTTTCTTT.

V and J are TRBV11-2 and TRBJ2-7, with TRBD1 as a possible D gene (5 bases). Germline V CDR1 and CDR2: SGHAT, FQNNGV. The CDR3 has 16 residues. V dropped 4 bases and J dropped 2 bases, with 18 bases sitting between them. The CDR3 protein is CASSSPSGQTAYEQYF. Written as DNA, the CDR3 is TGTGCCAGCAGCTCGCCCAGTGGACAAACAGCCTACGAGCAGTACTTC.

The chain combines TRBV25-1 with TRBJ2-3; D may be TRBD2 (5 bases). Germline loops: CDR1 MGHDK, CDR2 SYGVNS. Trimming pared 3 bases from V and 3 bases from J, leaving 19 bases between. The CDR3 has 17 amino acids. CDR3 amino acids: CASSDYTGLGLTDTQYF. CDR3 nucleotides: TGTGCCAGCAGTGATTATACGGGATTAGGACTGACAGATACGCAGTATTTT. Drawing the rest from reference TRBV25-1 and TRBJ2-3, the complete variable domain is EADIYQTPRYLVIGTGKKITLECSQTMGHDKMYWYQQDPGMELHLIHYSYGVNSTEKGDLSSESTVSRIRTEHFPLTLESARPSHTSQYLCASSDYTGLGLTDTQYFGPGTRLTVL.

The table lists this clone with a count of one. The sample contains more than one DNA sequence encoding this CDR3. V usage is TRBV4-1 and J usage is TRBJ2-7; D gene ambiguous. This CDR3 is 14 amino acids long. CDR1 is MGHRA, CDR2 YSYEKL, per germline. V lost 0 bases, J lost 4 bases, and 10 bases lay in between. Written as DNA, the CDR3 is TGCGCCAGCAGCCAAGATCGGCAGTATTACGAGCAGTACTTC. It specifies CASSQDRQYYEQYF.